Following are 13 T cell receptor beta chains from one sample sequenced in a study of CD8 T cells in ankylosing spondylitis. TCRdb fed the 5' RACE reads into MiXCR, producing one record per CDR3 protein. The table shows approximately 210,000 distinct CDR3 sequences, with roughly 13% occurring only once. Sequenced sample: blood, either unsorted or a sorted T cell fraction (not recorded which). The receptors were sampled from a male donor with ankylosing spondylitis or in good health (not recorded which).

This clonotype was found many times. The chain carries TRBV11-2 and TRBJ2-1; 9 nucleotides align to TRBD2. The ends lost 5 bases at V and 7 bases at J; junction bases unmatched: 9. Germline CDR1 is SGHAT and CDR2 is FQNNGV. This CDR3 is 15 amino acids long. CDR3 protein: CASSLLAGGQNEQFF. DNA for the CDR3: TGTGCCAGCAGCCTACTCGCGGGAGGGCAAAATGAGCAGTTCTTC.

This clonotype has more than one count but fewer than ten. The chain links TRBV12-3 or TRBV12-4 to TRBJ2-7; a possible D gene is TRBD2 (5 bases). This CDR3 comprises 14 residues. The V end was cut by 5 bases, the J end by 0 bases, with 11 bases between. In nucleotides, the CDR3 is TGTGCCAGCAGTATTAGCGCCAGCTCCTACGAGCAGTACTTC. Its translation is CASSISASSYEQYF.

This clonotype was detected only a few times. V and J are TRBV12-5 and TRBJ2-2; the D gene is possibly TRBD2 (5 bases). Germline CDR1 LGHNT, CDR2 FRNRAP. Trimming removed 3 bases from V and 1 base from J, with 6 bases in between. CDR3 length equals 14 residues. The CDR3 protein is CASGFAGNTGELFF. CDR3 nucleotides: TGTGCTAGTGGTTTCGCGGGGAACACCGGGGAGCTGTTTTTT. Full variable domain (missing parts from reference TRBV12-5 and TRBJ2-2): DARVTQTPRHKVTEMGQEVTMRCQPILGHNTVFWYRQTMMQGLELLAYFRNRAPLDDSGMPKDRFSAEMPDATLATLKIQPSEPRDSAVYFCASGFAGNTGELFFGEGSRLTVL.

At least ten counts were recorded for this clonotype. The chain joins TRBV7-6 to TRBJ1-5, with TRBD1 matching 8 bases. This CDR3 spans 14 amino acids. The junction had 1 base not matched to a gene; V was cut back by 1 base and J by 5 bases. The germline gives CDR1 SGHVS, CDR2 FNYEAQ. CDR3: CASSLGTGHQPQHF. The DNA for the CDR3 is TGTGCCAGCAGCTTAGGGACAGGGCATCAGCCCCAGCATTTT.

Many counts were recorded for this clonotype. The chain has TRBV5-1 and TRBJ1-1; 9 bases align to TRBD1. J lost 4 bases, V lost 4 bases, and 2 bases had no gene match. The CDR3 is 13 residues long. Per the germline V gene, CDR1 is SGHRS and CDR2 is YFSETQ. CDR3 coding DNA: TGCGCCAGCAGCCCGGGACAGGGCACTGAAGCTTTCTTT. Its protein product is CASSPGQGTEAFF.

The V and J genes are TRBV12-3 or TRBV12-4 and TRBJ2-7, with D tentatively TRBD2 (5 bases). CDR3 length equals 15 residues. Trimming left V 4 bases short and J 2 bases short, with 15 bases between. CDR3 sequence reads: CASSSQDSTPYEQYF. CDR3 DNA sequence: TGTGCCAGCAGTTCCCAGGACTCGACCCCCTACGAGCAGTACTTC.

The V and J genes are TRBV27 and TRBJ2-1, with TRBD2 matching 12 bases. The trim removed 4 bases at V and 9 bases at J, leaving 7 bases unmatched. This CDR3 region has 15 residues. CDR1 is MNHEY, CDR2 SMNVEV, per germline (reference sequence). The CDR3 DNA reads as TGTGCCAGCAGTTCGCCGGGACTAGCGGGTAGTGAGCAGTTCTTC. Its protein is CASSSPGLAGSEQFF.

This clonotype was seen many times. V usage is TRBV5-1 and J usage is TRBJ2-1; D gene unclear. The germline V gene encodes CDR1 SGHRS and CDR2 YFSETQ. The length of the CDR3 is 15 residues. V shed 0 bases and J shed 0 bases, with 7 bases lying between them. The CDR3 DNA follows: TGCGCCAGCAGCTTGGCCGAGAGCTCCTACAATGAGCAGTTCTTC. Its translation: CASSLAESSYNEQFF.

This clonotype was counted many times. The genes are TRBV5-1 and TRBJ2-1; D unclear. Germline V gene sequence: CDR1 SGHRS, CDR2 YFSETQ. The length of the CDR3 is 12 residues. V lost 0 bases, J lost 10 bases, and 8 bases lay in between. For the CDR3, the DNA is TGCGCCAGCAGCTTGGATGGCGACGAGCAGTTCTTC. Encoded protein: CASSLDGDEQFF.

The sample holds many counts of this clonotype. The chain uses TRBV3-1 and TRBJ2-7; 9 nucleotides agree with TRBD1. The CDR3 extends over 16 amino acids. Germline V gene data show CDR1 as LGHDT and CDR2 as YNNKEL (reference sequence). V lost 0 bases to trimming and J lost 5 bases; unmatched junction nucleotides: 8. CDR3 sequence reads: CASSQEVGTGFHEQYF. CDR3 nucleotide sequence: TGTGCCAGCAGCCAAGAGGTCGGGACAGGGTTCCACGAGCAGTACTTC.

Only a few counts were recorded for this clonotype. The chain's CDR3 is CASSSGGTNQPQHF. CDR3 DNA sequence: TGTGCCAGCAGCTCAGGGGGCACGAATCAGCCCCAGCATTTT. The chain combines TRBV7-9 with TRBJ1-5; the match to TRBD1 covers 8 bases. After removal of 4 bases from V and 4 bases from J, the junction contained 3 bases not matched to a gene. The CDR3 consists of 14 residues. Per the germline V gene, CDR1 is SEHNR and CDR2 is FQNEAQ (reference sequence).

The V and J genes are TRBV20-1 and TRBJ2-1, with TRBD2 identical over 8 bases. The trim removed 1 base at V and 7 bases at J, leaving 9 bases unmatched. From germline, CDR1 is DFQATT and CDR2 SNEGSKA (reference sequence). This CDR3 comprises 15 residues. DNA of the CDR3: TGCAGTGCTAGAGCGGGGGGGCGAAGTAGGAATGAGCAGTTCTTC. Encoded protein: CSARAGGRSRNEQFF.

The chain uses TRBV5-1 and TRBJ1-1, with a possible D match to TRBD1 (6 bases). CDR1 is SGHRS, CDR2 YFSETQ, per germline. The V and J ends lost 4 bases and 0 bases respectively, with 13 bases between them. The CDR3 runs to 15 residues. CDR3 in amino acids: CASSNRDNMNTEAFF. In DNA form, the CDR3 reads TGCGCCAGCAGCAATAGGGACAACATGAACACTGAAGCTTTCTTT. Variable domain in full (rest from reference TRBV5-1 and TRBJ1-1): KAGVTQTPRYLIKTRGQQVTLSCSPISGHRSVSWYQQTPGQGLQFLFEYFSETQRNKGNFPGRFSGRQFSNSRSEMNVSTLELGDSALYLCASSNRDNMNTEAFFGQGTRLTVV.